The 15 T cell receptor beta chains given below trace back to one sample, sequenced in a study of response to subunit inactivated influenza vaccine. In TCRdb, the RT-PCR reads were re-called with MiXCR into one record per CDR3 protein. Altogether more than 400,000 distinct CDR3 sequences are present, approximately 11% being singletons, with the ten largest covering about 12%. The sample consisted of PBMCs from blood, taken 45 days after vaccination. The receptors were sampled from a man aged 45-60 years who received an inactivated influenza vaccine.

This clonotype was recorded many times. The CDR3 bases are TGCGCCAGCAAAGGGCAGAGAAGTCAAGAGACCCAGTACTTC. As protein: CASKGQRSQETQYF. V and J are TRBV5-1 and TRBJ2-5; no definite D call. Trimming took 6 bases from V and 2 from J, leaving 14 bases between them. The CDR3 has 14 amino acids. In germline, CDR1 is SGHRS, CDR2 YFSETQ.

The chain joins TRBV20-1 to TRBJ2-7, with D possibly being TRBD1 or TRBD2 (5 bases each). V lost 6 bases and J lost 6, with 18 bases in between. CDR3 length equals 13 residues. Looked up from germline, CDR1 is DFQATT and CDR2 is SNEGSKA (reference sequence). CDR3 loop: CSARVGPPPEQYF. DNA for the CDR3: TGCAGTGCCCGAGTGGGACCCCCACCCGAGCAGTACTTC.

The chain is built from TRBV3-1 and TRBJ2-4, with D perhaps matching TRBD2 (6 bases). The CDR3 totals 16 residues. Germline V lookup: CDR1 LGHDT, CDR2 YNNKEL (reference sequence). The ends were cut back, 4 bases at V and 0 bases at J, with 13 bases in the middle. The CDR3 loop is CASSPLGGEAKNIQYF. CDR3 DNA: TGTGCCAGCAGCCCTTTGGGAGGAGAAGCCAAAAACATTCAGTACTTC.

The table lists this clonotype with many counts. V gene TRBV7-2 combines with J gene TRBJ1-5, with TRBD1 identical over 8 bases. The CDR3 length is 14 residues. V trimming: 0 bases; J trimming: 6 bases; junction bases outside the gene matches: 1. Germline assignment: CDR1 SGHTA and CDR2 FQGNSA. The CDR3 region is CASSLAQGGQPQHF. The CDR3 DNA sequence: TGTGCCAGCAGCTTAGCACAGGGGGGTCAGCCCCAGCATTTT.

This clonotype was picked up a small number of times. The chain combines TRBV14 with TRBJ2-5; no firm D call. V lost 1 base to trimming and J lost 7 bases, with 7 bases between them. The CDR3 is 12 residues long. Germline assignment: CDR1 SGHDN and CDR2 FVKESK. Here the CDR3 DNA reads TGTGCCAGCAGCCAAGTGTCAGTGACCCAGTACTTC. Translating it yields CASSQVSVTQYF.

This chain links TRBV12-3 or TRBV12-4 with TRBJ2-1; the D gene is possibly TRBD1 (7 bases). The V gene lost 6 bases and the J gene lost 2 bases, with 14 bases spanning the gap. CDR3 size: 15 residues. This CDR3 is CASSNFRGAYNEQFF. CDR3 nucleotides: TGTGCCAGCAGCAACTTCAGGGGGGCCTACAATGAGCAGTTCTTC.

This clonotype occurred a few times. V is TRBV12-3 or TRBV12-4 and J is TRBJ2-7; D gene uncertain. Trimming cost V 2 bases and J 5 bases, with 10 bases left between them. There are 13 residues in the CDR3. The CDR3 DNA follows: TGTGCCAGCAGTTTAAGGACGGACCACGAGCAGTACTTC. It translates to CASSLRTDHEQYF.

This clonotype was seen many times. CDR3 bases: TGTGCCAGCAGTTTAACAGGGGGCACCGGGGAGCTGTTTTTT. Its protein is CASSLTGGTGELFF. This chain links TRBV11-2 with TRBJ2-2; the match to TRBD1 covers 8 bases. Germline V gene sequence: CDR1 SGHAT, CDR2 FQNNGV. Trimming removed 6 bases from V and 4 bases from J; junction bases left unmatched: 4. The CDR3 is 14 amino acids.

The chain couples TRBV6-1 to TRBJ2-5; D is perhaps TRBD1 (6 bases). This CDR3 region has 16 residues. Per the germline V gene, CDR1 is MNHNS and CDR2 is SASEGT. V dropped 4 bases and J dropped 1 base, with 16 bases sitting between them. The CDR3 bases are TGTGCCAGCAGTGTATCCGGGACACCCTTCCAAGAGACCCAGTACTTC. Translated: CASSVSGTPFQETQYF.

This clonotype was detected many times. This chain uses TRBV5-1 with TRBJ2-1, with D possibly matching TRBD2 (5 bases). This CDR3 has 14 residues. Between the trimmed V and J ends, which lost 0 bases and 3 bases, there was a span of 7 bases. Germline CDR1 and CDR2: SGHRS and YFSETQ. In nucleotides, the CDR3 is TGCGCCAGCAGCTTGGATGGGAGCTACAATGAGCAGTTCTTC. It specifies CASSLDGSYNEQFF.

This clonotype was counted at least ten times. This chain joins TRBV5-1 and TRBJ2-2, with TRBD2 matching over 7 bases. V shed 4 bases, J shed 4 bases, and the junction held 10 bases outside the gene matches. The CDR3 runs to 16 residues. Germline V gene lookup returns CDR1 SGHRS and CDR2 YFSETQ. The CDR3 DNA follows: TGCGCCAGCAGCGTGGGGGAGGGACTGCTCACCGGGGAGCTGTTTTTT. It specifies CASSVGEGLLTGELFF.

This clonotype has ten or more counts. The CDR3 loop reads CASSSYYEQYF. The CDR3 region has the DNA TGTGCCAGCAGTTCTTACTACGAGCAGTACTTC. The chain recombines TRBV7-9 with TRBJ2-7; D gene uncertain. Trimming pared 6 bases from V and 3 bases from J, leaving 6 bases between. CDR3 length equals 11 residues. CDR1 and CDR2 from the germline V gene are SEHNR and FQNEAQ (reference sequence). The variable domain in full, with the rest retrieved from reference TRBV7-9 and TRBJ2-7, is DTGVSQNPRHKITKRGQNVTFRCDPISEHNRLYWYRQTLGQGPEFLTYFQNEAQLEKSRLLSDRFSAERPKGSFSTLEIQRTEQGDSAMYLCASSSYYEQYFGPGTRLTVT.

This clonotype was detected ten times or more. The V and J genes are TRBV12-3 or TRBV12-4 and TRBJ2-2; the D is unclear. There are 14 residues in the CDR3. V dropped 3 bases and J dropped 1 base, with 6 bases sitting between them. DNA for the CDR3: TGTGCCAGCAGTTTTTCGTGGAACACCGGGGAGCTGTTTTTT. Translating gives CASSFSWNTGELFF.

The V and J genes are TRBV9 and TRBJ2-1; no reliable D call. The CDR3 has 16 amino acids. V was pared by 3 bases and J by 4 bases, with 17 bases between. The V gene's germline CDR1 is SGDLS and CDR2 YYNGEE. CDR3 DNA sequence: TGTGCCAGCAGCGGCCAAGCCGGGTGGGTGTACAATGAGCAGTTCTTC. As protein: CASSGQAGWVYNEQFF.

This clonotype was observed a few times. The V call is TRBV3-1, the J call TRBJ2-7; 11 nucleotides align to TRBD2. Per germline, CDR1 LGHDT and CDR2 YNNKEL (reference sequence). V lost 2 bases, J lost 9 bases, and 6 bases stayed unmatched. The CDR3 is 14 amino acids. CDR3 amino acids: CASSQTGTSGMQYF. As DNA, the CDR3 is TGTGCCAGCAGCCAAACCGGGACTAGCGGTATGCAGTACTTC.